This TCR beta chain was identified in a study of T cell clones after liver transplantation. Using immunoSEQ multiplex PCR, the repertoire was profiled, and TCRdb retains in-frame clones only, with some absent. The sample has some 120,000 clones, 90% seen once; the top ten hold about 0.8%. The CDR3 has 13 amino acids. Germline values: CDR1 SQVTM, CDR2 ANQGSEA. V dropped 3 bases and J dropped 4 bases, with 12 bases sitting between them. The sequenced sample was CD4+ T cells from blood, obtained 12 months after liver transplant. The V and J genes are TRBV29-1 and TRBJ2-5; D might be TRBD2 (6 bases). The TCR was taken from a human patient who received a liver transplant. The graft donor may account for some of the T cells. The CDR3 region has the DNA TGCAGCGTTGAGGAGGGGTTTGGAGAGACCCAGTACTTC. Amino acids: CSVEEGFGETQYF.